The sequence of this TCR beta chain was determined in a study of cytomegalovirus exposure and HLA in healthy donors. The data were produced by immunoSEQ multiplex PCR, yet TCRdb's version contains in-frame clones alone and is incomplete. The table includes about 200,000 clones, around 84% detected once. Study results and caveats: Reported results showed that the classifier diagnosed cytomegalovirus status with high specificity and sensitivity.

Germline trimming cut 8 bases from V and 5 bases from J; bases unmatched to any gene: 2. Germline lookup yields CDR1 SGHNT and CDR2 YENEEA. CDR3 length equals 12 residues. Comments on this clone: As yet, its antigen is unknown.

This chain links TRBV11-3 with TRBJ2-1; 8 positions match TRBD2. The material sequenced was PBMCs. This sequence originates from a woman aged 25 to 39 in good health and CMV-seropositive. The CDR3 here is CASRRGDNEQFF. CDR3 sequence (DNA): TGTGCCAGCCGGCGGGGGGACAATGAGCAGTTCTTC.